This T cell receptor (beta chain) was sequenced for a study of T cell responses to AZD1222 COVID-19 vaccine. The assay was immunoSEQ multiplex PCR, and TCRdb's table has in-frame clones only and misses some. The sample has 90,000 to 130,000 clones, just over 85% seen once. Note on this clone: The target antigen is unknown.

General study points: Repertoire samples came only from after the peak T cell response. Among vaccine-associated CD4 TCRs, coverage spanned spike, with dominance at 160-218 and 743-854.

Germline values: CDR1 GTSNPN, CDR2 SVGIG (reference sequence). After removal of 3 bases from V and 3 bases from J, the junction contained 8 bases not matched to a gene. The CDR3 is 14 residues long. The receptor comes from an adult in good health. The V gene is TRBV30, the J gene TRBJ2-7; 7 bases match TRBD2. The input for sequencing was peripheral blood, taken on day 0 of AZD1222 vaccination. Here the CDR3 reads CAWSHPWGGYEQYF. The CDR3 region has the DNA TGTGCCTGGAGCCACCCCTGGGGGGGCTACGAGCAGTACTTC.